The rows below give T cell receptor beta chains drawn from one sample of a study of blood T cell repertoires in COVID-19. This table comes from immunoSEQ multiplex PCR, and its TCRdb copy is limited to in-frame clones, with some not included. The table lists around 92,000 clones, 85% to 90% of them singletons. Sequencing was done on a sample of peripheral blood. These receptor sequences come from an older woman in a cohort sampled during active or convalescent COVID-19. CDR3s include the opening cysteine and the closing phenylalanine or tryptophan. A D gene is named only where the DNA matches it firmly. Clone size is not always given. Where it is, it says once, few, many or a class for expanded clones.

>TRBV16|NA|NA|14|TRBJ1-2
CASSRPGVLFGYTF
TGTGCCAGCAGCCGCCCCGGGGTTCTGTTCGGCTACACCTTC
>TRBV5-1|TRBD2|NA|14|TRBJ2-5
CASSTSGGGETQYF
TGCGCCAGCAGTACAAGCGGGGGGGGAGAGACCCAGTACTTC
>TRBV29-1|NA|NA|13|TRBJ1-4
CSVVPGGYEKLFF
TGCAGCGTTGTTCCTGGGGGGTACGAAAAACTGTTTTTT
>TRBV5-1|TRBD1|NA|15|TRBJ1-1
CASSSQTGLNTEAFF
TGCGCCAGCAGCTCCCAGACAGGGTTGAACACTGAAGCTTTCTTT
>TRBV7-3|TRBD2|NA|15|TRBJ2-5
CASSLGSSGGVSQYF
TGTGCCAGCAGCCTGGGCTCGAGCGGGGGGGTCTCCCAGTACTTC
>TRBV27|TRBD1|NA|13|TRBJ1-2
CASSLTGGDGYTF
TGTGCCAGCAGTTTGACAGGGGGCGATGGCTACACCTTC
>TRBV24-1|NA|NA|16|TRBJ1-2
CATSATPRRANYGYTF
TGTGCCACCAGTGCCACCCCACGGAGGGCTAACTATGGCTACACCTTC
>TRBV3-1/TRBV3-2|NA|NA|15|TRBJ1-1
CASSSRGHRNTEAFF
TGTGCCAGCAGCTCCCGAGGGCATAGGAACACTGAAGCTTTCTTT
>TRBV13|TRBD1|NA|16|TRBJ2-2
CASSTRQGALAGELFF
TGTGCCAGCAGCACCCGACAGGGGGCGCTTGCCGGGGAGCTGTTTTTT
>TRBV3-1/TRBV3-2|NA|NA|16|TRBJ2-6
CASSLGQGSGANVLTF
TGTGCCAGCAGCCTCGGTCAGGGGTCTGGGGCCAACGTCCTGACTTTC
>TRBV2|TRBD1|NA|16|TRBJ2-7
CASNLKPGQSSYEQYF
TGTGCCAGCAACCTTAAGCCGGGACAGTCCTCCTACGAGCAGTACTTC
>TRBV5-6|NA|NA|15|TRBJ1-2
CASSLGRVWDYGYTF
TGTGCCAGCAGCTTGGGCCGGGTTTGGGACTATGGCTACACCTTC
>TRBV6-1|TRBD2|NA|17|TRBJ2-3
CASSEGGLAGAWDTQYF
TGTGCCAGCAGTGAAGGGGGACTAGCGGGAGCGTGGGATACGCAGTATTTT
>TRBV5-1|TRBD1|NA|14|TRBJ1-1
CASSQRQGNTEAFF
TGCGCCAGCAGCCAGAGACAGGGGAACACTGAAGCTTTCTTT
>TRBV28|TRBD2|NA|15|TRBJ2-3
CASSLPSGTSDTQYF
TGTGCCAGCAGTTTACCTAGCGGGACTTCAGATACGCAGTATTTT
>TRBV19|TRBD2|few|16|TRBJ2-3
CASTTLGGGLTDTQYF
TGTGCCAGTACCACACTGGGCGGGGGACTCACAGATACGCAGTATTTT
>TRBV15|TRBD2|NA|17|TRBJ2-1
CATSRERTSGSYNEQFF
TGTGCCACCAGCAGGGAAAGGACTAGCGGTTCTTACAATGAGCAGTTCTTC
>TRBV3-1/TRBV3-2|NA|NA|16|TRBJ2-3
CASSQAWGQGTDTQYF
TGTGCCAGCAGCCAAGCTTGGGGGCAGGGCACAGATACGCAGTATTTT
>TRBV5-1|TRBD1|NA|15|TRBJ1-6
CASSLATGKNSPLHF
TGCGCCAGCAGCTTGGCGACAGGGAAAAATTCACCCCTCCACTTT
>TRBV3-1/TRBV3-2|TRBD1|once|15|TRBJ2-5
CASSQATGGMRTQYF
TGTGCCAGCAGCCAAGCGACAGGGGGTATGCGGACCCAGTACTTC
>TRBV4-1|NA|NA|15|TRBJ2-7
CASSQEPSGSYEQYF
TGCGCCAGCAGCCAAGAACCGTCGGGCTCCTACGAGCAGTACTTC
>TRBV4-2|NA|NA|15|TRBJ2-3
CASGTYKGGTDTQYF
TGTGCCAGCGGGACGTATAAGGGAGGAACAGATACGCAGTATTTT
>TRBV15|NA|NA|14|TRBJ2-3
CATSRQGSTDTQYF
TGTGCCACCAGCAGGCAGGGATCCACAGATACGCAGTATTTT
>TRBV18|TRBD2|NA|17|TRBJ2-3
CASSPGLAGGITDTQYF
TGTGCCAGCTCACCGGGACTAGCGGGGGGCATCACAGATACGCAGTATTTT
>TRBV5-4|TRBD2|NA|18|TRBJ2-1
CASSFKLAGPPHYNEQFF
TGTGCCAGCAGCTTTAAACTAGCGGGCCCCCCCCATTACAATGAGCAGTTCTTC
>TRBV18|TRBD1|NA|14|TRBJ1-5
CASSRQGDNQPQHF
TGTGCCAGCTCGCGACAGGGAGACAATCAGCCCCAGCATTTT
>TRBV11-3|NA|NA|13|TRBJ2-1
CASSPNGNNEQFF
TGTGCCAGCAGCCCAAACGGGAACAATGAGCAGTTCTTC
>TRBV9|TRBD2|NA|15|TRBJ2-7
CASSVGEREGREQYF
TGTGCCAGCAGCGTAGGCGAGCGGGAGGGTCGAGAGCAGTACTTC
>TRBV28|TRBD1|NA|13|TRBJ2-5
CASRKQGKETQYF
TGTGCCAGCAGGAAACAGGGGAAAGAGACCCAGTACTTC
>TRBV3-1/TRBV3-2|NA|NA|11|TRBJ2-7
CASSSFYEQYF
TGTGCCAGCAGCTCCTTCTACGAGCAGTACTTC
>TRBV6-5|NA|NA|13|TRBJ1-5
CAAGWVGGQPQHF
TGTGCCGCGGGGTGGGTCGGGGGTCAGCCCCAGCATTTT
>TRBV4-1|NA|once|16|TRBJ1-2
CASSQEGARANYGYTF
TGCGCCAGCAGCCAAGAGGGGGCGCGGGCTAACTATGGCTACACCTTC
>TRBV27|NA|NA|15|TRBJ1-4
CASSLAGATNEKLFF
TGTGCCAGCAGTTTAGCCGGTGCAACTAATGAAAAACTGTTTTTT
>TRBV11-2|TRBD2|NA|17|TRBJ2-2
CASSLDSSSGYTGELFF
TGTGCCAGCAGCTTAGATTCTTCTAGCGGCTACACCGGGGAGCTGTTTTTT
>TRBV7-2|NA|NA|13|TRBJ2-2
CASSPGQRGELFF
TGTGCCAGCAGCCCTGGACAGCGCGGGGAGCTGTTTTTT